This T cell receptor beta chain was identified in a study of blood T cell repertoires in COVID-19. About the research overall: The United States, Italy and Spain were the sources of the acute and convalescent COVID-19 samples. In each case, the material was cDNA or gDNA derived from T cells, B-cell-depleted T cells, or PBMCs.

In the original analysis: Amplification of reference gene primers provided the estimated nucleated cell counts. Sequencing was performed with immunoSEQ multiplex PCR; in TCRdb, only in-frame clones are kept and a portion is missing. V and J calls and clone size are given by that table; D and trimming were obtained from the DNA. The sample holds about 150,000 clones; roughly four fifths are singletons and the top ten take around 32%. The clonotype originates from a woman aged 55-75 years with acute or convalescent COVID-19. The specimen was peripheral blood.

The CDR3 here is CASSFMRADTGELFF. DNA for the CDR3: TGTGCCAGCAGCTTTATGCGGGCCGACACCGGGGAGCTGTTTTTT. The V gene is TRBV7-9, the J gene TRBJ2-2; TRBD2 might be the D (5 bases). The CDR3 covers 15 residues. V gave up 3 bases and J gave up 3 bases, with 11 bases separating them. CDR1 and CDR2 (germline): SEHNR, FQNEAQ (reference sequence).